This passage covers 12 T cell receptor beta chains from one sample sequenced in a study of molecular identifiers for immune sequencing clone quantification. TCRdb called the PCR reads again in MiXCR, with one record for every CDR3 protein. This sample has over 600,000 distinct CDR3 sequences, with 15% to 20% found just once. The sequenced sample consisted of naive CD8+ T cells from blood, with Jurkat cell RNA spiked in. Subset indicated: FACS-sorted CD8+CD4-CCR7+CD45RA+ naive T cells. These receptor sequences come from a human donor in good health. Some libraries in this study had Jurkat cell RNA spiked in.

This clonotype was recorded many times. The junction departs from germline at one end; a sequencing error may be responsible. In DNA form, the CDR3 reads TGCGCCAGCAGCTTTGAAGCTTTCTTT. Protein: CASSFEAFF. This chain joins TRBV12-3 or TRBV12-4 and TRBJ1-1; D unclear. This CDR3 has 9 residues.

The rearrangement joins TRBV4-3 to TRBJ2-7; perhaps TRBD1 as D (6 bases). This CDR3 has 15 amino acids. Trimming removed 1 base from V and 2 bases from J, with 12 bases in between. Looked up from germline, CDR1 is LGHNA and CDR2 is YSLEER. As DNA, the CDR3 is TGCGCCAGCAGCCAAGCTAACAGGGAAGCCTACGAGCAGTACTTC. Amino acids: CASSQANREAYEQYF.

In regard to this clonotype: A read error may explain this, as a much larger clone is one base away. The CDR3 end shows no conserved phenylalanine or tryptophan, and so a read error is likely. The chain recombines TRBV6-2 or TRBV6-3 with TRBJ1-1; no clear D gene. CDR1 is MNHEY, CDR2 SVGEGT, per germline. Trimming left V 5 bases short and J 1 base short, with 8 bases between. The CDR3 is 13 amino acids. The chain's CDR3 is CASSETRNTEAFS. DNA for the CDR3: TGTGCCAGCAGTGAGACCCGGAACACTGAAGCTTTCTCT.

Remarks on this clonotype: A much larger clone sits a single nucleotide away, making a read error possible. CDR3 nucleotide sequence: TGTGCCAGCAGTTTTATTACCGGGGAGCTGTCTTTT. Amino acid sequence: CASSFITGELSF. This rearrangement joins TRBV27 to TRBJ2-2, with D possibly being TRBD2 (5 bases). Germline lookup yields CDR1 MNHEY and CDR2 SMNVEV (reference sequence). The length of the CDR3 is 12 residues.

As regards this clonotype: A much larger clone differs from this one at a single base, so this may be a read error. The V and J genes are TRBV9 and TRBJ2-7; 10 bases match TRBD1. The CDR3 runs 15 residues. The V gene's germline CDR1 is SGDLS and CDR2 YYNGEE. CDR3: CASSVSGTGAYEQCF. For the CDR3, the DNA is TGTGCCAGCAGCGTAAGTGGGACAGGGGCCTACGAGCAGTGCTTC. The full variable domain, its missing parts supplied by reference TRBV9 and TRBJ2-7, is DSGVTQTPKHLITATGQRVTLRCSPRSGDLSVYWYQQSLDQGLQFLIQYYNGEERAKGNILERFSAQQFPDLHSELNLSSLELGDSALYFCASSVSGTGAYEQCFGPGTRLTVT.

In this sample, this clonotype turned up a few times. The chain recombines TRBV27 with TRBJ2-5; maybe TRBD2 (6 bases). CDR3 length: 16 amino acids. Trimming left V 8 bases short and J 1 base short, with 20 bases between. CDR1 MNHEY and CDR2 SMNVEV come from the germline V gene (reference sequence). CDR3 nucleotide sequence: TGTGCCAGCGGGAGTTTGGGAGTGGAGGGCCAAGAGACCCAGTACTTC. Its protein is CASGSLGVEGQETQYF.

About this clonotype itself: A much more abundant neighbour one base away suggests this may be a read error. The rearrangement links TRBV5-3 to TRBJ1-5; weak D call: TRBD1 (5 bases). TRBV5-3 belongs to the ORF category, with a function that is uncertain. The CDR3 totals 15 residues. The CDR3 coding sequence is TGTGCCAGCAGCTGGGGGATAGGGGGCAATCAGCCCCAGCATTTT. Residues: CASSWGIGGNQPQHF.

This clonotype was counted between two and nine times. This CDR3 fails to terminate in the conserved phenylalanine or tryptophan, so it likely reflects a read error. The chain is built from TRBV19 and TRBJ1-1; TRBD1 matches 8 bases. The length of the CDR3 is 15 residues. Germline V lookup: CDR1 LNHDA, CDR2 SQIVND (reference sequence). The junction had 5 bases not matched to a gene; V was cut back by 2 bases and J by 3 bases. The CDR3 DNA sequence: TGTGCCAGTAGTATAAATCAGGGGGCGTACACTGAAGCTTTCCTT. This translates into CASSINQGAYTEAFL.

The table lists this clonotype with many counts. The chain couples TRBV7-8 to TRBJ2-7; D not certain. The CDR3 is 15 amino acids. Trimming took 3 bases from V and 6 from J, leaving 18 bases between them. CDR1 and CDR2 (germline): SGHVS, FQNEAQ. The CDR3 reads CASSFPGGWGGEQYF. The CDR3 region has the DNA TGTGCCAGCAGCTTCCCCGGTGGATGGGGTGGCGAGCAGTACTTC.

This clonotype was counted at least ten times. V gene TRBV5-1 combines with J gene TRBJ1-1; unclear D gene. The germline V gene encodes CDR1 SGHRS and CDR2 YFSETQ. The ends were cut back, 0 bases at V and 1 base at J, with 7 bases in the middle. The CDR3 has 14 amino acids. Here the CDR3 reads CASSLDKGNTEAFF. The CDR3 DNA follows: TGCGCCAGCAGCTTGGACAAAGGGAACACTGAAGCTTTCTTT.

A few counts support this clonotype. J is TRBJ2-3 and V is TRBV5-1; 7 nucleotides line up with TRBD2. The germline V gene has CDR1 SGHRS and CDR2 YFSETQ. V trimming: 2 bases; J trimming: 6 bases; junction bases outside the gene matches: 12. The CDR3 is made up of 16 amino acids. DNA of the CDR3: TGCGCCAGCAGCTTTCACGGACTAGATTCTTCCGATACGCAGTATTTT. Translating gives CASSFHGLDSSDTQYF.

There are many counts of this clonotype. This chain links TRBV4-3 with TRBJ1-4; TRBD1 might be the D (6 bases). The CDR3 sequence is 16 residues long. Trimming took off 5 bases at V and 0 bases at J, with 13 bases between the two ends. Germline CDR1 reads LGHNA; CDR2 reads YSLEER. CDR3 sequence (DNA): TGCGCCAGCAGCTACGCGGACAGTGCAACTAATGAAAAACTGTTTTTT. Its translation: CASSYADSATNEKLFF.